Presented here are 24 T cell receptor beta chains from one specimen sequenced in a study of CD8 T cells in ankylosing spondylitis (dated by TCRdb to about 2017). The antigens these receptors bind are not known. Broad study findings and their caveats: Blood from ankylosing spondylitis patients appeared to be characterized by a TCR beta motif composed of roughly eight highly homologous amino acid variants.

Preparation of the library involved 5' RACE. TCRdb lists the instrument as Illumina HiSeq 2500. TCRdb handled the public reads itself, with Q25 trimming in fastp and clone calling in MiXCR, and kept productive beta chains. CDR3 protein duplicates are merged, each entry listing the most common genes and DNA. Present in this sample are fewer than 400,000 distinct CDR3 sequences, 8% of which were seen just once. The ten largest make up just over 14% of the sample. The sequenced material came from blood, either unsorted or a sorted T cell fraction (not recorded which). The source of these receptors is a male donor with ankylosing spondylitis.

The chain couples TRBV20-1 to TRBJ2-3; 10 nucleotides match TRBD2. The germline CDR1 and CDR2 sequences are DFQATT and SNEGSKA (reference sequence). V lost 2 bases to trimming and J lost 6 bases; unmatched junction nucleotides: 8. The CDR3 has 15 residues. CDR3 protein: CSARMASGSRDTQYF. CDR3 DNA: TGCAGTGCTAGAATGGCTAGCGGGAGCCGTGATACGCAGTATTTT.

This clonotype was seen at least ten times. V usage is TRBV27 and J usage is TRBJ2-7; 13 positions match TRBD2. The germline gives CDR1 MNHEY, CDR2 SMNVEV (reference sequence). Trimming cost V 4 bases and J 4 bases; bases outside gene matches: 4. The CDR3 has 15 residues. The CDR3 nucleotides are TGTGCCAGCAGTTCGGGACTAGCGGGGCTGTACGAGCAGTACTTC. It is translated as CASSSGLAGLYEQYF.

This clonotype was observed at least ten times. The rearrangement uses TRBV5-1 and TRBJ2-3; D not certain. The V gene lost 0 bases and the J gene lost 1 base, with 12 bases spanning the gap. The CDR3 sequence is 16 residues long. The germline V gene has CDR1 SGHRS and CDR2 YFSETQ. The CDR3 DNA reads TGCGCCAGCAGCTTGGAAGGGCGTTATGGCACAGATACGCAGTATTTT. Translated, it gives CASSLEGRYGTDTQYF.

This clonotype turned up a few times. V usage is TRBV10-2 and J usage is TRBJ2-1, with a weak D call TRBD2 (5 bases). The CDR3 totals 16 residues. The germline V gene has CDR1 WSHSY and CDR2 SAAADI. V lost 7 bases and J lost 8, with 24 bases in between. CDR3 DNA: TGCGCCAGCAAGTCCTTACTAGTCCCCCCGCTGGATGAGCAGTTCTTC. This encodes CASKSLLVPPLDEQFF.

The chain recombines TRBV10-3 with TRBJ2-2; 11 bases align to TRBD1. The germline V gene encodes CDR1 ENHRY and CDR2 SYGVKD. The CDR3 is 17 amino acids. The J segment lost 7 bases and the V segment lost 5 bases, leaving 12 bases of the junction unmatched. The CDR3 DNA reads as TGTGCCATCAGTCTTAACTCCGGACAGGGGGCTAGCGGGGAGCTGTTTTTT. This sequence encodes CAISLNSGQGASGELFF.

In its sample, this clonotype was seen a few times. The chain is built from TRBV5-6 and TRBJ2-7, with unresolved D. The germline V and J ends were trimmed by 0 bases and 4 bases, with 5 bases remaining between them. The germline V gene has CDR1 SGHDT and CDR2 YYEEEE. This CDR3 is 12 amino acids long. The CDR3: CASSLAQYEQYF. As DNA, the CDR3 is TGTGCCAGCAGCTTGGCCCAGTACGAGCAGTACTTC.

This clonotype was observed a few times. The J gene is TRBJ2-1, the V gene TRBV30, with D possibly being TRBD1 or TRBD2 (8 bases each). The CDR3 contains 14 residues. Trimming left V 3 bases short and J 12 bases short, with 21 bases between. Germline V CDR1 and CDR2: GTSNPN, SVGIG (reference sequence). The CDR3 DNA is TGTGCCTGGAGCAGGGGGCCTAGCGGGTACGGGCAGTTCTTC. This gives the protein CAWSRGPSGYGQFF.

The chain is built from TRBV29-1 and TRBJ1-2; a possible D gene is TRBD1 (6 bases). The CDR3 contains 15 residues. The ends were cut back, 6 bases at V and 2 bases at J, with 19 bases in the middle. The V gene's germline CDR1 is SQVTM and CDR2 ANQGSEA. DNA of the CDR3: TGCAGCGTGCGCTGGGCGGGCACAGGGAACTATGGCTACACCTTC. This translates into CSVRWAGTGNYGYTF.

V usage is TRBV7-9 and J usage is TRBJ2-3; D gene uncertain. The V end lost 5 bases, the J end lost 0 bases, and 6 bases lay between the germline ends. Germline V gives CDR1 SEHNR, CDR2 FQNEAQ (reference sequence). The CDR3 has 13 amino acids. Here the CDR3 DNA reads TGTGCCAGCAGCAAGCTCAGCACAGATACGCAGTATTTT. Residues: CASSKLSTDTQYF.

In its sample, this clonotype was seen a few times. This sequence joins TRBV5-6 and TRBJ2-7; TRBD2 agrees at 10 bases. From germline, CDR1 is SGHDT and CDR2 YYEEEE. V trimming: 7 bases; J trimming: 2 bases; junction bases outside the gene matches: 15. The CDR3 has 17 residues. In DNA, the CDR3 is TGTGCCAGCTACGGGGCAGACCAGCGGGAGGGTCCCTACGAGCAGTACTTC. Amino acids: CASYGADQREGPYEQYF. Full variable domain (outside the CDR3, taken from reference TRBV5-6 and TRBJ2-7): DAGVTQSPTHLIKTRGQQVTLRCSPKSGHDTVSWYQQALGQGPQFIFQYYEEEERQRGNFPDRFSGHQFPNYSSELNVNALLLGDSALYLCASYGADQREGPYEQYFGPGTRLTVT.

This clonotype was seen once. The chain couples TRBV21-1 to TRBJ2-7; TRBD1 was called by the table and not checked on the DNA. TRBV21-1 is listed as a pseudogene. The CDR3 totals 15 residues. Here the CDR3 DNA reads TGTGCCAGCACCACCGGGACAGGGGACGTCGACGAGCAGTACTTC. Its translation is CASTTGTGDVDEQYF.

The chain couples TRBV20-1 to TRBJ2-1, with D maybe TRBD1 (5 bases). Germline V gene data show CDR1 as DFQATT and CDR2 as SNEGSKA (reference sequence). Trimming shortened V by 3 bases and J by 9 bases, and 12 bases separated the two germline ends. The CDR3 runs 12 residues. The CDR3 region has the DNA TGCAGTGCTAGCGGCAGGGTTCCTGAGCAGTTCTTC. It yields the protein CSASGRVPEQFF.

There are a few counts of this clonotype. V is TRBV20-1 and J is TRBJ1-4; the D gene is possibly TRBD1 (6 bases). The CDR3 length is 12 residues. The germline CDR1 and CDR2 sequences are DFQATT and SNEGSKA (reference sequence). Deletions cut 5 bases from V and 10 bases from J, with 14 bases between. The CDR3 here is CSAGGGAGKLFF. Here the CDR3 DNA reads TGCAGTGCTGGAGGGGGGGCGGGAAAACTGTTTTTT.

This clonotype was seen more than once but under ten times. Written as DNA, the CDR3 is TGCGCCAGCAGCTTGGCCCGGGCAGGGAGAGAGACCCAGTACTTC. Protein sequence: CASSLARAGRETQYF. V is TRBV5-1 and J is TRBJ2-5; perhaps D is TRBD1 or TRBD2 (5 bases each). The germline V gene has CDR1 SGHRS and CDR2 YFSETQ. V was pared by 0 bases and J by 4 bases, with 13 bases between. The CDR3 covers 15 residues.

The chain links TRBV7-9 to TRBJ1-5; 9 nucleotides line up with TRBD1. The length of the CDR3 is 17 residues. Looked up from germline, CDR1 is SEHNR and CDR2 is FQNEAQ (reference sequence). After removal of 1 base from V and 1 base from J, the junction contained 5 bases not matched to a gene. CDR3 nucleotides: TGTGCCAGCAGCTTAGACAGGGGGCCGGAAAGCAATCAGCCCCAGCATTTT. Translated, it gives CASSLDRGPESNQPQHF.

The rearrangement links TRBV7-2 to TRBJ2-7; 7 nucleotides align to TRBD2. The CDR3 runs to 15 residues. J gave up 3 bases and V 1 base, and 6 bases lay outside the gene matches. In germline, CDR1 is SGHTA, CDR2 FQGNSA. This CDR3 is CASSLDPSSGYEQYF. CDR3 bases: TGTGCCAGCAGCTTAGACCCCTCTAGCGGCTACGAGCAGTACTTC. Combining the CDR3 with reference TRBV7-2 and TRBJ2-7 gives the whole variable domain GAGVSQSPSNKVTEKGKDVELRCDPISGHTALYWYRQSLGQGLEFLIYFQGNSAPDKSGLPSDRFSAERTGGSVSTLTIQRTQQEDSAVYLCASSLDPSSGYEQYFGPGTRLTVT.

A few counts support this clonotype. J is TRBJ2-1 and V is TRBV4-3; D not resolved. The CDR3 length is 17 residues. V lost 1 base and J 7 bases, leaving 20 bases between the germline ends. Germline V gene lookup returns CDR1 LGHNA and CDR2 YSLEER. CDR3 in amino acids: CASSQGGSQANINEQFF. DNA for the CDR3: TGCGCCAGCAGCCAAGGAGGCAGCCAGGCTAATATTAATGAGCAGTTCTTC.

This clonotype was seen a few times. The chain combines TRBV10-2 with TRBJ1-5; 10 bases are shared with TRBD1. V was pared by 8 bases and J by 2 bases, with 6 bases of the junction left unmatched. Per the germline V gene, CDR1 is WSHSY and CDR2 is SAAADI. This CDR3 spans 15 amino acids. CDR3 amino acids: CASGDRGRGNQPQHF. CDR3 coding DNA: TGCGCCAGCGGAGACAGGGGGCGGGGCAATCAGCCCCAGCATTTT.

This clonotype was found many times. The CDR3 sequence is CASSQDWDGSYEQYF. Written as DNA, the CDR3 is TGCGCCAGCAGCCAAGATTGGGACGGCTCCTACGAGCAGTACTTC. J is TRBJ2-7 and V is TRBV4-3, with D tentatively TRBD1 or TRBD2 (5 bases each). V dropped 0 bases and J dropped 0 bases, with 9 bases sitting between them. CDR3 size: 15 residues. Per germline, CDR1 LGHNA and CDR2 YSLEER.

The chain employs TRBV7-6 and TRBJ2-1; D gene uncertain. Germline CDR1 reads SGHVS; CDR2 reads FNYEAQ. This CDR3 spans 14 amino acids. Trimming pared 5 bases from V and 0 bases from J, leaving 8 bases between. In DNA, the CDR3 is TGTGCCAGCAGCACACGCCGCTCCTACAATGAGCAGTTCTTC. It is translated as CASSTRRSYNEQFF.

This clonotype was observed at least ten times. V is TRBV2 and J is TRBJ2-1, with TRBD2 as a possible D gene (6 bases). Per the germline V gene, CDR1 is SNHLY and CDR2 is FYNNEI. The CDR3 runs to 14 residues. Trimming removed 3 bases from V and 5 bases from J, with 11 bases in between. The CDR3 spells CASSDSGTDNEQFF. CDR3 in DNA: TGTGCCAGCAGTGATAGCGGCACAGACAATGAGCAGTTCTTC.

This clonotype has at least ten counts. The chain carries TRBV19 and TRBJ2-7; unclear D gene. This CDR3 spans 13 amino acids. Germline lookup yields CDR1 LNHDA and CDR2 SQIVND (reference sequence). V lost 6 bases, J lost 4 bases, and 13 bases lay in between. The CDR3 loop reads CASRSQNGYEQYF. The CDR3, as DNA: TGTGCCAGTAGATCCCAGAACGGGTACGAGCAGTACTTC.

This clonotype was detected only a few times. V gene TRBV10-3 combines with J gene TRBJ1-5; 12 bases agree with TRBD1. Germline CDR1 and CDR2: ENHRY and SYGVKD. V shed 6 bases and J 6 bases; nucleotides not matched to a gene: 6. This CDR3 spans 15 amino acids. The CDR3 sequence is CAIRGTGGPGQPQHF. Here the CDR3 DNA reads TGTGCCATCAGGGGGACAGGGGGCCCCGGTCAGCCCCAGCATTTT.

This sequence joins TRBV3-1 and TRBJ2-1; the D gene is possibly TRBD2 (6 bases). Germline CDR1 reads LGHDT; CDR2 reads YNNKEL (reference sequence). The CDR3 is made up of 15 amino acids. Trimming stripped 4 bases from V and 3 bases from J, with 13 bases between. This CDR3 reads CASSPGLVSYNEQFF. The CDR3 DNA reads TGTGCCAGCAGCCCGGGACTGGTTAGCTACAATGAGCAGTTCTTC.